The 3 T cell receptor beta chains below all came from one sample that was sequenced in a study of blood T cell repertoires in COVID-19. This table comes from immunoSEQ multiplex PCR, and its TCRdb copy is limited to in-frame clones, with some not included. The sample holds fewer than 300,000 clones, roughly 80% seen once. The sequenced sample consisted of PBMCs or T cells enriched from blood (not recorded which). Receptors originate from a man aged 40-49 years who had been exposed to COVID-19.

V usage is TRBV9 and J usage is TRBJ1-6, with D hard to call. V shed 0 bases and J shed 5 bases, with 6 bases lying between them. This CDR3 has 14 residues. The germline V gene encodes CDR1 SGDLS and CDR2 YYNGEE. The CDR3 protein is CASSVGRNNSPLHF. CDR3 nucleotides: TGTGCCAGCAGCGTAGGCAGAAATAATTCACCCCTCCACTTT.

The chain joins TRBV11-2 to TRBJ1-4; D call uncertain. The CDR3 contains 14 residues. CDR1 and CDR2 from the germline V gene are SGHAT and FQNNGV. The V gene lost 5 bases and the J gene lost 8 bases, with 15 bases spanning the gap. The CDR3 coding sequence is TGTGCCAGCAGCCGCTTCGAGGGCAGAGAAAAACTGTTTTTT. Residues: CASSRFEGREKLFF.

The chain employs TRBV18 and TRBJ2-7; possible D gene TRBD1, 6 bases. Trimming cost V 1 base and J 3 bases, with 10 bases left between them. Germline V gene data show CDR1 as KGHSH and CDR2 as LQKENI. The CDR3 runs 14 residues. The CDR3 DNA sequence: TGTGCCAGCTCACCACTGGGGGCTCGCTACGAGCAGTACTTC. Translated: CASSPLGARYEQYF.